The clone carrying this T cell receptor (beta chain) turned up a few times. What it binds is unknown. TCRdb used MiXCR to reprocess the PCR reads, holding one entry per CDR3 protein. The sample shows 63,000 or so distinct CDR3 sequences, about 17% of them seen only once. In germline, CDR1 is MGHRA, CDR2 YSYEKL. The CDR3 length is 16 residues. The V and J ends lost 0 bases and 4 bases, in that order; junction bases with no gene match: 7. This specimen belongs to a study of molecular identifiers for immune sequencing clone quantification. Findings and caveats of the study: In a background of 850,000 to 1,000,000 naive cells, spiked Jurkat TCR RNA from one cell was reportedly detectable. Clones of above 20 RNA copies carried over 99% of effector molecules; in naive cells they carried under 1%.

In the sort, naive CD8 T cells were defined as CD8+CD4-CCR7+CD45RA+. Sequencing was performed on naive CD8+ T cells from blood, with Jurkat cell RNA spiked in. The sample's subset: FACS-sorted CD8+CD4-CCR7+CD45RA+ naive T cells. V gene TRBV4-1 combines with J gene TRBJ2-7, with 9 nucleotides matching TRBD2. This TCR was sampled from a human donor in good health. Some libraries in this study had Jurkat cell RNA spiked in. CDR3 amino acids: CASSQEGLAGTYEQYF. CDR3 nucleotides: TGCGCCAGCAGCCAAGAGGGGCTAGCGGGAACTTACGAGCAGTACTTC.